A selection of T cell receptor beta chains follows, all from one sample in a study of T cell repertoires in cytomegalovirus infection. Which antigens these TCRs recognize remains unknown. In TCRdb, the reads were re-called with MiXCR into one record per CDR3 protein. This table holds around 430,000 distinct CDR3 sequences, approximately 40% found once. This sample comprised cultured PBMCs, obtained from culture after CMV antigen stimulation. Every receptor here comes from a human donor in good health (CMV status not recorded). Some clones in this sample may be carry-over from other donors' samples. Each CDR3 is given with its conserved first and last residue. Fields, in order: clone size, J gene, D gene, V gene, CDR3 DNA, CDR3 protein. D genes are given only for firm matches. Clone size appears in some rows only: once, few, many, or a class for an expanded clone.

abundance: -; j_gene: TRBJ2-3; d_gene: TRBD1; v_gene: TRBV7-9; CDR3nt: TGTGCCAGCAGCTCAAGGACAGGGGGCGTTTTAAGTGCAGATACGCAGTATTTT; CDR3aa: CASSSRTGGVLSADTQYF
abundance: -; j_gene: TRBJ1-1; d_gene: -; v_gene: TRBV6-1; CDR3nt: TGTGCCACCAGGGGCAGGGCAGGAATTGAAGCTTTCTTT; CDR3aa: CATRGRAGIEAFF
abundance: -; j_gene: TRBJ1-6; d_gene: -; v_gene: TRBV7-2; CDR3nt: TGTGCCAGCAGCTTATCTAAGGGGTGGAATTCACCCCTCCACTTT; CDR3aa: CASSLSKGWNSPLHF
abundance: -; j_gene: TRBJ2-7; d_gene: TRBD1; v_gene: TRBV20-1; CDR3nt: TGCAGTGCTAGTTGGACAGGGCGCTACGAGCAGTACTTC; CDR3aa: CSASWTGRYEQYF
abundance: -; j_gene: TRBJ2-1; d_gene: -; v_gene: TRBV7-9; CDR3nt: TGTGCCAGCAGCTTAGAGAACAATGAGCAGTTCTTC; CDR3aa: CASSLENNEQFF
abundance: few; j_gene: TRBJ2-5; d_gene: TRBD2; v_gene: TRBV6-6; CDR3nt: TGTGCCAGCAGTTGGAGGGGACTACAAGAGACCCAGTACTTC; CDR3aa: CASSWRGLQETQYF
abundance: -; j_gene: TRBJ1-6; d_gene: -; v_gene: TRBV6-1; CDR3nt: TGTGCCAGCAGGGTTCGGTCCTTCCCAGATTCACCCCTCCACTTT; CDR3aa: CASRVRSFPDSPLHF
abundance: -; j_gene: TRBJ1-1; d_gene: TRBD1; v_gene: TRBV4-1; CDR3nt: TGCGCCAGCAGCTTGACCGGGACAGGGAAGGTAGCTTTCTTT; CDR3aa: CASSLTGTGKVAFF
abundance: -; j_gene: TRBJ2-1; d_gene: TRBD2; v_gene: TRBV27; CDR3nt: TGTGCCAGCAGTTCGTATAGCGGGCGGCGCTCCTACAATGAGCAGTTCTTC; CDR3aa: CASSSYSGRRSYNEQFF
abundance: -; j_gene: TRBJ1-1; d_gene: -; v_gene: TRBV7-2; CDR3nt: TGTGCCAGCAGCTCAACCAGGGCACTGAACACTGAAGCTTTCTTT; CDR3aa: CASSSTRALNTEAFF
abundance: few; j_gene: TRBJ2-3; d_gene: TRBD2; v_gene: TRBV7-8; CDR3nt: TGTGCCAGCAGCCCAATGGGACTAGCGGGAAGTATAACGGATACGCAGTATTTT; CDR3aa: CASSPMGLAGSITDTQYF
abundance: many; j_gene: TRBJ2-7; d_gene: -; v_gene: TRBV7-8; CDR3nt: TGTGCCAGCAGCTCTCCGCCCCCTAGACGGACCCTTCTCTACGAGCAGTACTTC; CDR3aa: CASSSPPPRRTLLYEQYF